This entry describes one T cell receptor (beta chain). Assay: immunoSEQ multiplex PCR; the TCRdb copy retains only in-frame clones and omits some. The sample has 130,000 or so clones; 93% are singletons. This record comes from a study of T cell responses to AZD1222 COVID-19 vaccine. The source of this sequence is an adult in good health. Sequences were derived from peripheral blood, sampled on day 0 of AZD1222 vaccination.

CDR3 protein: CASSKDSNYGYTF. The DNA of the CDR3 is TGTGCCAGCAGCAAAGACAGTAACTATGGCTACACCTTC. The chain carries TRBV13 and TRBJ1-2; D is possibly TRBD1 (5 bases). V shed 5 bases and J shed 1 base, with 8 bases lying between them. Germline V gene lookup returns CDR1 PRHDT and CDR2 FYEKMQ (reference sequence). The CDR3 spans 13 residues. Full variable domain (rest looked up from reference TRBV13 and TRBJ1-2): AAGVIQSPRHLIKEKRETATLKCYPIPRHDTVYWYQQGPGQDPQFLISFYEKMQSDKGSIPDRFSAQQFSDYHSELNMSSLELGDSALYFCASSKDSNYGYTFGSGTRLTVV.